What follows is one T cell receptor beta chain and its context. The antigen remains unidentified. The data were taken from a study of beta chain features in type 1 diabetes. Study context: No age, gender or cell yield differences were seen between patients and healthy donors. Study-level results: An over-representation of cells with high TCR expression could result from cDNA sequencing. Moderate but significant shortening of TCRB CDR3s was recorded in all four CD4+ subsets from Type 1 diabetes patients.

Sequencing targeted expressed TCRB transcripts, as all isolated RNA had been reverse transcribed. The repertoire was sequenced with immunoSEQ multiplex PCR; TCRdb's copy has only in-frame clones and lacks some. This table has under 130,000 clones, 28% appearing once. CD4+ cells of the naive, central memory, regulatory and stem cell-like memory types were sorted via CD45RO/CCR7/CD25/CD127/CD95/CD27. Germline-derived CDR1 and CDR2 are MDHEN and SYDVKM. The CDR3 covers 12 residues. V dropped 1 base and J dropped 5 bases, with 3 bases sitting between them. The chain has TRBV28 and TRBJ1-5; D not resolved. Sequencing used central memory CD4+ T cells from blood. The receptor was isolated from a woman between 18 and 30 years old with type 1 diabetes. The CDR3 bases are TGTGCCAGCAGTTTATTAGATCAGCCCCAGCATTTT. Its protein is CASSLLDQPQHF. The variable domain in full, completed from reference TRBV28 and TRBJ1-5, reads DVKVTQSSRYLVKRTGEKVFLECVQDMDHENMFWYRQDPGLGLRLIYFSYDVKMKEKGDIPEGYSVSREKKERFSLILESASTNQTSMYLCASSLLDQPQHFGDGTRLSIL.